Reported below is one T cell receptor beta chain. The sample originates from a study of blood T cell repertoires in COVID-19. As for the study in general: Some COVID-19 samples were acute and others convalescent; all came from the United States, Italy and Spain.

Profiling relied on immunoSEQ multiplex PCR, and the TCRdb table lists in-frame clones only, not all of them. The data contain about 74,000 clones, about 88% of them singletons. The CDR3 contains 15 residues. The V end was cut by 0 bases, the J end by 1 base, with 8 bases between. Germline CDR1 reads SGHRS; CDR2 reads YFSETQ. This TCR was sampled from a man aged 50-60 years with acute or convalescent COVID-19. The sequencing sample was made of peripheral blood. V is TRBV5-1 and J is TRBJ2-1; perhaps TRBD2 as D (6 bases). The CDR3 loop is CASSLAGDSYNEQFF. CDR3 coding DNA: TGCGCCAGCAGCTTGGCGGGGGATTCCTACAATGAGCAGTTCTTC.